Listed below are T cell receptor beta chains from one sample, sequenced in a study of T cell clonotyping in hematopoietic cell transplantation. Libraries were prepared by immunoSEQ multiplex PCR; TCRdb keeps only in-frame clonotypes and omits some of them. The sample has under 11,000 clones; 92% are singletons. This specimen consisted of peripheral blood mononuclear cells, obtained before stem cell transplant. The receptors derive from a woman between 40 and 55 years old with acute myeloid leukemia. Some clones in this sample may be carry-over from other donors' samples. Both conserved end residues are part of each CDR3. A D gene is named only where the DNA matches it firmly. Only part of the rows carry a size: once, few, many, or a class if the clone is expanded.

abundance	d_gene	v_gene	j_gene	CDR3aa	CDR3nt
NA	NA	TRBV9	TRBJ1-1	CASSGGGWSRDTEAFF	TGTGCCAGCAGCGGTGGGGGGTGGAGTAGGGACACTGAAGCTTTCTTT
NA	NA	TRBV29-1	TRBJ1-2	CSVEDGQNYGYTF	TGCAGCGTTGAGGACGGACAGAACTATGGCTACACCTTC
once	TRBD2	TRBV11-2	TRBJ2-7	CASSLTGLAVNEQYF	TGTGCCAGCAGCTTAACGGGACTAGCGGTGAACGAGCAGTACTTC
few	NA	TRBV30	TRBJ1-1	CAWSASLLGWTEAFF	TGTGCCTGGAGTGCGTCATTATTAGGGTGGACTGAAGCTTTCTTT
NA	NA	TRBV10-3	TRBJ1-1	CAIGETYTEAFF	TGTGCCATCGGCGAGACCTACACTGAAGCTTTCTTT
NA	TRBD1	TRBV4-1	TRBJ2-7	CASSQDEDRAILSYEQYF	TGCGCCAGCAGCCAAGATGAAGACAGGGCCATTCTCTCCTACGAGCAGTACTTC
NA	NA	TRBV15	TRBJ2-5	CATSIDGQETQYF	TGTGCCACCAGCATAGACGGACAAGAGACCCAGTACTTC
once	NA	TRBV15	TRBJ2-3	CATEEGLVTDTQYF	TGTGCCACCGAGGAAGGGCTGGTCACAGATACGCAGTATTTT
once	TRBD2	TRBV10-2	TRBJ2-5	CASGGLAGGETQYF	TGCGCCAGCGGCGGACTAGCGGGAGGAGAGACCCAGTACTTC
NA	TRBD1	TRBV7-2	TRBJ1-3	CASSGAGGGNTIYF	TGTGCCAGCAGCGGAGCAGGGGGTGGAAACACCATATATTTT
NA	TRBD2	TRBV9	TRBJ2-7	CASSGGGLAGSYEQYF	TGTGCCAGCAGCGGGGGGGGACTAGCGGGATCCTACGAGCAGTACTTC
NA	NA	TRBV27	TRBJ2-1	CASSLFPGPPSYNEQFF	TGTGCCAGCAGTTTATTCCCGGGACCGCCCTCCTACAATGAGCAGTTCTTC
NA	TRBD1	TRBV27	TRBJ1-1	CASSVDRVNTEAFF	TGTGCCAGCAGTGTGGACAGGGTAAATACTGAAGCTTTCTTT
NA	NA	TRBV11-2	TRBJ2-7	CASSLERQGGYEQYF	TGTGCCAGCAGCTTAGAAAGGCAGGGAGGCTACGAGCAGTACTTC
NA	NA	TRBV5-1	TRBJ2-7	CASSLTVTQSSYEQYF	TGCGCCAGCAGCTTGACAGTGACCCAAAGCTCCTACGAGCAGTACTTC
once	TRBD2	TRBV12-5	TRBJ2-1	CASDKGLAGVGRYNEQFF	TGTGCTAGTGACAAGGGACTAGCGGGAGTAGGAAGGTACAATGAGCAGTTCTTC